The sequence of this T cell receptor (beta chain) was determined in a study of T cells in women clearing cervical HPV infection. Study-wide context: Cases' blood sampling followed lesion detection by median approximately 150 days (90 to 200). Findings and caveats of the study: Repertoire richness, not evenness, was significantly elevated in CIN3+ cases versus controls. T-cell numbers per sample were unknown and may explain richness differences.

The germline gives CDR1 LGHNA, CDR2 YNFKEQ. The CDR3 is made up of 15 amino acids. V lost 0 bases and J lost 2, with 11 bases in between. Libraries were prepared by immunoSEQ multiplex PCR; TCRdb keeps only in-frame clonotypes and omits some of them. This sample's table reports 30,000 or so clones. On this clone itself: Its antigen is currently unknown. Coverage ceases 3 residues before the CDR3 finishes, and the germline J gene fills in the end.

The receptor was isolated from a woman between 18 and 69 years old with a cervical HPV16 infection that either progressed to CIN3+ or cleared (not recorded which). The gene calls are TRBV4-2 and TRBJ2-7, with D possibly TRBD1 on 6 matching bases. Material for sequencing was blood buffy coat. CDR3 bases read: TGTGCCAGCAGCCAAGAATTAGGGGGTACCTACGAG. Protein: CASSQELGGTYE. The full CDR3 is CASSQELGGTYEQYF.